The rows below give T cell receptor beta chains drawn from one sample of a study of blood T cell repertoires in COVID-19. The assay was immunoSEQ multiplex PCR, and TCRdb's table has in-frame clones only and misses some. The data contain about 480,000 clones, 87% of them singletons. The sample comprised PBMCs or T cells enriched from blood (not recorded which). The receptors were gathered from a woman between 18 and 30 years old with acute COVID-19. Both conserved end residues are part of each CDR3. A D gene is named only where the DNA matches it firmly. Where a row states a size, it is once, few, many or the class of an expanded clone; other rows omit it.

V: TRBV9; length: 16; size: .; D: .; J: TRBJ1-5; DNA: TGTGCCAGCAGCGTAAGAACGCGACAGGACAATCAGCCCCAGCATTTT; CDR3: CASSVRTRQDNQPQHF
V: TRBV9; length: 13; size: .; D: .; J: TRBJ1-1; DNA: TGTGCCAGCAGCGTAGTGGCTGCCACTGAAGCTTTCTTT; CDR3: CASSVVAATEAFF
V: TRBV28; length: 15; size: .; D: TRBD1; J: TRBJ2-7; DNA: TGTGCCAGCAGCCTAATGACAGGGTCAATCTACGAGCAGTACTTC; CDR3: CASSLMTGSIYEQYF
V: TRBV5-1; length: 16; size: once; D: .; J: TRBJ2-3; DNA: TGCGCCAGCAGCTTGGGAATCAGGGAAGGCACAGATACGCAGTATTTT; CDR3: CASSLGIREGTDTQYF
V: TRBV5-4; length: 13; size: few; D: .; J: TRBJ1-1; DNA: TGTGCCAGCAGCTACGACAGCAACACTGAAGCTTTCTTT; CDR3: CASSYDSNTEAFF
V: TRBV28; length: 15; size: .; D: .; J: TRBJ1-1; DNA: TGTGCCAGCATCCTTTGGGGGGGTGGGAACACTGAAGCTTTCTTT; CDR3: CASILWGGGNTEAFF
V: TRBV12-3/TRBV12-4; length: 12; size: .; D: .; J: TRBJ1-5; DNA: TGTGCCAGCAGGGCTAGCAATCAGCCCCAGCATTTT; CDR3: CASRASNQPQHF
V: TRBV29-1; length: 14; size: .; D: TRBD1; J: TRBJ2-5; DNA: TGCAGCGTTGAAGAGCAGGGGGCGGGTGAGACCCAGTACTTC; CDR3: CSVEEQGAGETQYF
V: TRBV11-2; length: 18; size: .; D: TRBD2; J: TRBJ2-1; DNA: TGTGCCAGCAGCGCATCCGGGACTAGAAGGCCGCTCTACAATGAGCAGTTCTTC; CDR3: CASSASGTRRPLYNEQFF
V: TRBV28; length: 16; size: .; D: TRBD1; J: TRBJ1-5; DNA: TGTGCCAGCAGTTTAGTCGGGACAGCTCGGAATCAGCCCCAGCATTTT; CDR3: CASSLVGTARNQPQHF